This passage covers 26 T cell receptor beta chains from one sample sequenced in a study of blood T cell repertoires in COVID-19 (dated by TCRdb to about 2020). Libraries came from the immunoSEQ multiplex PCR assay. This immuneACCESS table, as held by TCRdb, lists in-frame sequences with V and J called but not all clones. Of the missing ones, under half trace to an unresolved V gene in checked studies; the others have no known cause. In this sample the table shows roughly 120,000 clones, over 65% of which occur a single time. The ten largest account for roughly 3.8% of the sample. The specimen was peripheral blood. The receptors come from a woman aged 80 or older with acute or convalescent COVID-19.

The V call is TRBV6-2 or TRBV6-3, the J call TRBJ2-7; 9 bases match TRBD1. The CDR3 covers 15 residues. Germline assignment: CDR1 MNHEY and CDR2 SVGEGT. Trimming removed 7 bases from V and 5 bases from J; junction bases left unmatched: 12. Written as DNA, the CDR3 is TGTGCCAGCACCCCAAGTGGACAGGGGATCGACGAGCAGTACTTC. Its translation: CASTPSGQGIDEQYF.

V and J are TRBV9 and TRBJ1-3; possible D gene TRBD1, 5 bases. V was clipped by 0 bases and J by 0 bases, with 10 bases between them. This CDR3 is built from 16 residues. Germline CDR1 reads SGDLS; CDR2 reads YYNGEE. This CDR3 is CASSVAGDSSGNTIYF. The CDR3 DNA reads as TGTGCCAGCAGCGTAGCTGGCGACAGCTCTGGAAACACCATATATTTT.

This clone was seen just once. This chain links TRBV4-1 with TRBJ1-1, with D possibly being TRBD1 (6 bases). Germline CDR1 MGHRA, CDR2 YSYEKL. The V and J ends lost 6 bases and 0 bases respectively, with 17 bases between them. This CDR3 contains 16 residues. CDR3 in DNA: TGCGCCAGCAGGGAAAGCGGGGGGCGCGTGAACACTGAAGCTTTCTTT. Its translation is CASRESGGRVNTEAFF.

J is TRBJ2-1 and V is TRBV19, with 10 bases that match TRBD2. Trimming at V came to 2 bases and at J to 1 base, leaving 5 bases not matched to a gene. This CDR3 spans 17 amino acids. Germline V lookup: CDR1 LNHDA, CDR2 SQIVND (reference sequence). The CDR3 here is CASSIRTSGKSYNEQFF. DNA for the CDR3: TGTGCCAGTAGTATAAGAACTAGCGGGAAATCCTACAATGAGCAGTTCTTC.

This clone was seen more than once but under ten times. The V gene is TRBV7-9, the J gene TRBJ1-4; D is undetermined. This CDR3 spans 15 amino acids. Germline V lookup: CDR1 SEHNR, CDR2 FQNEAQ (reference sequence). The germline V and J ends were trimmed by 4 bases and 4 bases, with 13 bases remaining between them. CDR3: CASSSPRANNEKLFF. In DNA form, the CDR3 reads TGTGCCAGCAGCTCCCCGCGGGCCAATAATGAAAAACTGTTTTTT.

V is TRBV6-5 and J is TRBJ2-7; 11 nucleotides align to TRBD1. Looked up from germline, CDR1 is MNHEY and CDR2 is SVGAGI. The V and J ends lost 2 bases and 0 bases, in that order; junction bases with no gene match: 3. The CDR3 extends over 16 amino acids. This CDR3 reads CASSYRGTGGSYEQYF. The CDR3 bases are TGTGCCAGCAGTTACCGCGGGACAGGGGGCTCCTACGAGCAGTACTTC.

As concerns this clone: Distinct nucleotide sequences in the sample also encode this CDR3. The chain joins TRBV28 to TRBJ1-1, with TRBD1 matching 7 bases. There are 13 residues in the CDR3. Losses at the gene ends were 4 bases for V and 5 bases for J; bases not matched to a gene: 4. Germline V gene data show CDR1 as MDHEN and CDR2 as SYDVKM. This CDR3 reads CASSSTGRTEAFF. In DNA form, the CDR3 reads TGTGCCAGCAGTTCGACAGGGCGTACTGAAGCTTTCTTT.

V and J are TRBV30 and TRBJ1-4, with 9 bases matching TRBD1. Germline V gene data show CDR1 as GTSNPN and CDR2 as SVGIG (reference sequence). CDR3 length: 14 residues. V dropped 8 bases and J dropped 4; count of bases not matched to a gene: 8. CDR3 DNA sequence: TGTGCCGGACAGGGGCCCCCCGGTAATGAAAAACTGTTTTTT. It encodes CAGQGPPGNEKLFF.

The chain uses TRBV9 and TRBJ2-2; 7 bases align to TRBD2. The CDR3 extends over 16 amino acids. Germline V gene lookup returns CDR1 SGDLS and CDR2 YYNGEE. The V gene end was trimmed by 3 bases and the J gene end by 2 bases; junction bases not matched to a gene: 7. CDR3 coding DNA: TGTGCCAGCAGCGCATTGGGGGGGATCAACACCGGGGAGCTGTTTTTT. This encodes CASSALGGINTGELFF.

The chain uses TRBV3-1 (or the pseudogene TRBV3-2) and TRBJ2-2; 7 bases match TRBD2. The CDR3 is made up of 14 amino acids. Per germline, CDR1 LGHDT and CDR2 YNNKEL (reference sequence). Trimming at V came to 4 bases and at J to 7 bases, leaving 6 bases not matched to a gene. CDR3 nucleotide sequence: TGTGCCAGCAGCCTTCTTACTAGCGTCGGGGAGCTGTTTTTT. It is translated as CASSLLTSVGELFF.

The chain links TRBV5-1 to TRBJ1-4; D perhaps matches TRBD1 (5 bases). Germline CDR1 is SGHRS and CDR2 is YFSETQ. This CDR3 region has 14 residues. Trimming took 0 bases from V and 7 from J, leaving 10 bases between them. The CDR3 nucleotides are TGCGCCAGCAGCTTGGTACCAGGGCTTGAAAAACTGTTTTTT. As protein: CASSLVPGLEKLFF.

The DNA of the CDR3 is TGTGCCAGCAGCTTAAAGGGAAGGGCTAGCGGGAGCTTTTACGAGCAGTACTTC. Residues: CASSLKGRASGSFYEQYF. This chain joins TRBV7-2 and TRBJ2-7, with 10 bases matching TRBD2. J was trimmed by 4 bases and V by 2 bases; bases with no gene match: 14. The CDR3 runs 18 residues. Germline V gives CDR1 SGHTA, CDR2 FQGNSA.

The chain is built from TRBV7-6 and TRBJ2-5, with 8 bases matching TRBD1. V dropped 5 bases and J dropped 5; count of bases not matched to a gene: 4. The CDR3 length is 13 residues. CDR1 and CDR2 (germline): SGHVS, FNYEAQ. This CDR3 is CASSPRQGETQYF. CDR3 DNA: TGTGCCAGCAGCCCTAGACAGGGGGAGACCCAGTACTTC. The variable domain in full, with the rest retrieved from reference TRBV7-6 and TRBJ2-5, is GAGVSQSPRYKVTKRGQDVALRCDPISGHVSLYWYRQALGQGPEFLTYFNYEAQQDKSGLPNDRFSAERPEGSISTLTIQRTEQRDSAMYRCASSPRQGETQYFGPGTRLLVL.

J is TRBJ1-1 and V is TRBV7-8; D is ambiguous. V shed 2 bases and J shed 2 bases, with 15 bases lying between them. The CDR3 extends over 16 amino acids. Germline V gives CDR1 SGHVS, CDR2 FQNEAQ. CDR3 DNA sequence: TGTGCCAGCAGCTTACGGGAGCAGCTAACTAACACTGAAGCTTTCTTT. The encoded protein is CASSLREQLTNTEAFF. Variable domain in full (rest from reference TRBV7-8 and TRBJ1-1): GAGVSQSPRYKVAKRGQDVALRCDPISGHVSLFWYQQALGQGPEFLTYFQNEAQLDKSGLPSDRFFAERPEGSVSTLKIQRTQQEDSAVYLCASSLREQLTNTEAFFGQGTRLTVV.

The chain carries TRBV5-8 and TRBJ1-2; a possible D gene is TRBD1 (6 bases). The CDR3 extends over 13 amino acids. V was pared by 0 bases and J by 7 bases, with 10 bases between. CDR1 is SGHTS, CDR2 YDEGEE, per germline. CDR3 bases: TGTGCCAGCAGCTTGGTCAGGGGCAGTGGCTACACCTTC. As protein: CASSLVRGSGYTF.

This chain links TRBV5-1 with TRBJ1-2; 8 bases align to TRBD1. J lost 0 bases, V lost 4 bases, and 5 bases had no gene match. This CDR3 spans 15 amino acids. Per germline, CDR1 SGHRS and CDR2 YFSETQ. The CDR3 reads CASSRTGGSNYGYTF. CDR3 in DNA: TGCGCCAGCAGCCGTACAGGGGGTTCTAACTATGGCTACACCTTC.

The V gene is TRBV27, the J gene TRBJ1-6, with D tentatively TRBD1 (5 bases). This CDR3 is built from 14 residues. V lost 3 bases and J 7 bases, leaving 10 bases between the germline ends. CDR1 and CDR2 from the germline V gene are MNHEY and SMNVEV (reference sequence). The CDR3 coding sequence is TGTGCCAGCAGTTTCCGACAGCTCAATTCACCCCTCCACTTT. Translated: CASSFRQLNSPLHF.

V is TRBV10-3 and J is TRBJ2-7; D perhaps matches TRBD1 (6 bases). The CDR3 extends over 15 amino acids. Trimming cost V 10 bases and J 2 bases, with 21 bases left between them. Germline loops: CDR1 ENHRY, CDR2 SYGVKD. The CDR3 is CATTGTWTVAYEQYF. DNA for the CDR3: TGTGCCACCACGGGAACTTGGACAGTCGCCTACGAGCAGTACTTC.

V and J are TRBV10-1 and TRBJ2-5, with 10 bases that match TRBD1. Germline assignment: CDR1 WNHNN and CDR2 SYGVQD (reference sequence). V dropped 6 bases and J dropped 2; count of bases not matched to a gene: 6. The CDR3 totals 15 residues. The CDR3 DNA sequence: TGCGCCAGCAGCCCGGGACAGGGGTTTCAAGAGACCCAGTACTTC. Its translation: CASSPGQGFQETQYF.

The V gene is TRBV11-2, the J gene TRBJ2-2; TRBD2 matches at 9 bases. Germline CDR1 is SGHAT and CDR2 is FQNNGV. V trimming: 7 bases; J trimming: 4 bases; junction bases outside the gene matches: 10. CDR3 length: 16 amino acids. The CDR3 here is CASTKPKRGVTGELFF. The CDR3 coding sequence is TGTGCCAGCACCAAACCAAAGCGGGGGGTCACCGGGGAGCTGTTTTTT.

The chain has TRBV19 and TRBJ1-5, with 10 bases aligning to TRBD1. The ends lost 3 bases at V and 6 bases at J; junction bases unmatched: 5. The CDR3 sequence is 15 residues long. Germline V CDR1 and CDR2: LNHDA, SQIVND (reference sequence). The CDR3 coding sequence is TGTGCCAGTAGTATCCGGACAGGGGGAGGTCAGCCCCAGCATTTT. Its translation: CASSIRTGGGQPQHF.

The gene calls are TRBV5-6 and TRBJ2-7, with 8 positions matching TRBD1. J gave up 2 bases and V 5 bases, and 6 bases lay outside the gene matches. This CDR3 is 14 amino acids long. Germline loops: CDR1 SGHDT, CDR2 YYEEEE. CDR3 in DNA: TGTGCCAGCAGACTCCGGGACAGGACCTACGAGCAGTACTTC. This codes for CASRLRDRTYEQYF.

This CDR3 is CASSRSGTGGEAQYF. The CDR3 DNA reads as TGTGCCAGCAGCCGCTCCGGGACAGGGGGAGAAGCCCAGTACTTC. The rearrangement uses TRBV11-1 and TRBJ2-5, with 11 bases lining up with TRBD1. V trimming: 5 bases; J trimming: 9 bases; junction bases outside the gene matches: 11. From germline, CDR1 is SGHAT and CDR2 FQDESV (reference sequence). The CDR3 has 15 residues.

The genes are TRBV6-5 and TRBJ1-6; D may be TRBD1 (5 bases). The V end lost 1 base, the J end lost 8 bases, and 12 bases lay between the germline ends. Looked up from germline, CDR1 is MNHEY and CDR2 is SVGAGI. The CDR3 spans 15 residues. The CDR3 reads CASSYYPGRDSPLHF. CDR3 sequence (DNA): TGTGCCAGCAGTTACTACCCAGGGCGAGATTCACCCCTCCACTTT.

V usage is TRBV5-5 and J usage is TRBJ2-5, with TRBD2 as a possible D gene (6 bases). Per the germline V gene, CDR1 is SGHKS and CDR2 is YYEKEE (reference sequence). Between the trimmed V and J ends, which lost 4 bases and 5 bases, there was a span of 15 bases. The CDR3 extends over 14 amino acids. CDR3 sequence (DNA): TGTGCCAGCAGCCACGGGACGACTAGGGAGACCCAGTACTTC. Its protein is CASSHGTTRETQYF.

This chain joins TRBV7-2 and TRBJ2-7; TRBD2 matches 11 bases. This CDR3 has 16 residues. V lost 2 bases to trimming and J lost 3 bases; unmatched junction nucleotides: 6. The germline V gene encodes CDR1 SGHTA and CDR2 FQGNSA. In nucleotides, the CDR3 is TGTGCCAGCAGCTTATCTAGCGGGAGGTCGGGCTACGAGCAGTACTTC. This encodes CASSLSSGRSGYEQYF.